Detailed here is one TCR beta chain. Its antigen is unknown. The CDR3 runs to 14 residues. With 0 bases removed from V and 5 bases from J, the gap between germline ends came to 9 bases. The germline V gene has CDR1 SGHDT and CDR2 YYEEEE. This sample stems from a study of radiotherapy plus CTLA-4 blockade in lung cancer. Using immunoSEQ multiplex PCR, the repertoire was profiled, and TCRdb retains in-frame clones only, with some absent. The top ten clones hold more than 0.65% of a sample with 90,000 or so clones, roughly four fifths of them seen once. General study points: Dynamics of early blood T cell clones, together with interferon-beta, were reportedly the best predictors of response. In blood, after radiotherapy plus ipilimumab, tumor-derived TCR clones expanded.

The receptor comes from a human donor with non-small cell lung cancer who had stable disease on radiotherapy plus ipilimumab. V usage is TRBV5-6 and J usage is TRBJ1-5, with D unclear. Specimen: peripheral blood, collected from a patient treated with radiotherapy plus ipilimumab. The CDR3 DNA sequence: TGTGCCAGCAGCTTGGTGACGGCGGATCAGCCCCAGCATTTT. It is translated as CASSLVTADQPQHF.